This T cell receptor beta chain was documented in a study of beta chain features in type 1 diabetes. Purity above 95% was achieved in all sorted populations. General study points: Any HLA-type effect on TCRB rearrangement remained unresolved here. For Type 1 diabetes patients, all four CD4+ subsets carried TCRB CDR3s that were moderately but significantly shorter.

The CDR3 has 15 residues. Germline V gives CDR1 MGHRA, CDR2 YSYEKL. V dropped 1 base and J dropped 5 bases, with 11 bases sitting between them. The authors reverse transcribed all of the isolated RNA, so sequencing captured expressed TCRB transcripts. TCRdb's table, derived via immunoSEQ multiplex PCR, lists solely in-frame clones and lacks some. This sample has 860,000 or so clones, with 17% found just once. Comment on this clone: As yet, its antigen is unknown.

The rearrangement links TRBV4-1 to TRBJ1-4; maybe TRBD1 (6 bases). The receptor was isolated from a woman under 30 in good health. What was sequenced was naive CD4+ T cells from blood. The CDR3 bases are TGCGCCAGCAGCCAAGGCTGGGGGGCAAATGAAAAACTGTTTTTT. Translated: CASSQGWGANEKLFF.